A single sample gave rise to the 26 T cell receptor beta chains below, sequenced in a study of response to subunit inactivated influenza vaccine (dated by TCRdb to between 2018 and 2020). Library preparation employed RT-PCR. TCRdb lists the instrument as Illumina HiSeq 2500. TCRdb passed the public sequencing reads through fastp at Q25 and MiXCR, retaining productive beta sequences. Merged by CDR3 protein, the rows form single entries marked with the most common genes and DNA. The sample data list a few hundred thousand distinct CDR3 sequences, and 22% of these were observed just once. The ten largest clones take up around a tenth of the sample. The sequencing here drew on PBMCs from blood, taken less than 22 months after vaccination. The source of these receptors is a man in his fifties or sixties who received an inactivated influenza vaccine. Donor details come from another sample of the same person, matched by shared clones.

This sequence joins TRBV15 and TRBJ1-4; 9 positions agree with TRBD1. The V segment lost 10 bases and the J segment 0 bases; nucleotides outside the gene matches: 6. The CDR3 is made up of 15 amino acids. CDR1 LNHNV and CDR2 YYDKDF come from the germline V gene (reference sequence). In DNA form, the CDR3 reads TGTGCCATAAGGACAGGGGATGCAACTAATGAAAAACTGTTTTTT. It translates to CAIRTGDATNEKLFF.

This clonotype was detected only a few times. This rearrangement joins TRBV29-1 to TRBJ1-4; D is perhaps TRBD1 (5 bases). This CDR3 has 13 residues. Germline loops: CDR1 SQVTM, CDR2 ANQGSEA. V shed 3 bases and J shed 12 bases, with 17 bases lying between them. For the CDR3, the DNA is TGCAGCGTTGATCGGGGTAGGAGGGGCGAACTGTTTTTT. Its translation is CSVDRGRRGELFF.

The rearrangement links TRBV4-3 to TRBJ1-3; no reliable D call. Per the germline V gene, CDR1 is LGHNA and CDR2 is YSLEER. This CDR3 contains 17 residues. Trimming stripped 0 bases from V and 0 bases from J, with 12 bases between. The CDR3 coding sequence is TGCGCCAGCAGCCAAGATCCTTTTACCAGCTCTGGAAACACCATATATTTT. Protein sequence: CASSQDPFTSSGNTIYF.

In its sample, this clonotype was seen a few times. The V call is TRBV9, the J call TRBJ1-1, with TRBD1 identical over 11 bases. V lost 1 base, J lost 0 bases, and 2 bases stayed unmatched. This CDR3 contains 16 residues. Germline CDR1 and CDR2: SGDLS and YYNGEE. CDR3 in amino acids: CASSVRGQGVNTEAFF. The CDR3 DNA reads as TGTGCCAGCAGCGTACGGGGACAGGGGGTGAACACTGAAGCTTTCTTT.

This sequence joins TRBV24-1 and TRBJ2-1, with D unresolved. Trimming pared 3 bases from V and 9 bases from J, leaving 5 bases between. Germline V CDR1 and CDR2: KGHDR, SFDVKD. The CDR3 totals 11 residues. CDR3 DNA sequence: TGTGCCACCAGTGATGTCAGTGAGCAGTTCTTC. Protein sequence: CATSDVSEQFF.

This clonotype was seen only a few times. The rearrangement joins TRBV2 to TRBJ1-6, with D tentatively TRBD1 (6 bases). CDR1 is SNHLY, CDR2 FYNNEI, per germline. V lost 0 bases and J lost 7, with 10 bases in between. CDR3 size: 15 residues. For the CDR3, the DNA is TGTGCCAGCAGTGAAGCCGGCGGGGGCAATTCACCCCTCCACTTT. This encodes CASSEAGGGNSPLHF.

This clonotype was seen only a few times. This chain joins TRBV10-3 and TRBJ2-7; 11 bases fit TRBD2. The CDR3 contains 14 residues. Germline V lookup: CDR1 ENHRY, CDR2 SYGVKD. V shed 6 bases and J 7 bases; nucleotides not matched to a gene: 8. The CDR3 DNA reads as TGTGCCATCAGGGGACTAGCGGAGGGAGGGGAGCAGTACTTC. Translating it yields CAIRGLAEGGEQYF.

In its sample, this clonotype was seen a few times. The chain combines TRBV4-2 with TRBJ1-2, with a weak D call TRBD1 (5 bases). CDR1 and CDR2 from the germline V gene are LGHNA and YNFKEQ. V was trimmed by 0 bases and J by 0 bases, leaving 11 bases between them. The CDR3 has 16 residues. CDR3 region: CASSQDGTGPNYGYTF. DNA of the CDR3: TGTGCCAGCAGCCAAGATGGTACAGGACCTAACTATGGCTACACCTTC.

The CDR3: CSVAGKGGVYGYTF. CDR3 bases: TGCAGCGTTGCCGGGAAAGGGGGGGTATATGGCTACACCTTC. The chain is built from TRBV29-1 and TRBJ1-2; weak D call: TRBD1 (6 bases). From germline, CDR1 is SQVTM and CDR2 ANQGSEA. The CDR3 consists of 14 residues. With 4 bases removed from V and 5 bases from J, the gap between germline ends came to 17 bases.

The rearrangement joins TRBV6-5 to TRBJ1-2; D perhaps matches TRBD1 (6 bases). Germline-derived CDR1 and CDR2 are MNHEY and SVGAGI. The CDR3 length is 12 residues. V shed 5 bases and J shed 8 bases, with 12 bases lying between them. The CDR3 nucleotides are TGTGCCAGCAGTGCGTTGGGGGGCGGCTACACCTTC. It is translated as CASSALGGGYTF.

A few counts support this clonotype. The chain employs TRBV12-3 or TRBV12-4 and TRBJ1-5; 7 bases line up with TRBD1. J gave up 3 bases and V 7 bases, and 12 bases lay outside the gene matches. The CDR3 extends over 16 amino acids. The CDR3 coding sequence is TGTGCCAGCAACCGGGGACAGCGCAAGAACAATCAGCCCCAGCATTTT. Protein product: CASNRGQRKNNQPQHF.

This clonotype has ten or more counts. The chain has TRBV12-3 or TRBV12-4 and TRBJ1-2; D unclear. This CDR3 is 10 amino acids long. Trimming left V 1 base short and J 6 bases short, with 0 bases between. DNA of the CDR3: TGTGCCAGCAGTTTAGATGGCTACACCTTC. It specifies CASSLDGYTF.

This clonotype was observed many times. This sequence joins TRBV6-5 and TRBJ1-3; D is uncertain. V was trimmed by 5 bases and J by 0 bases, leaving 20 bases between them. This CDR3 comprises 18 residues. CDR1 is MNHEY, CDR2 SVGAGI, per germline. In DNA, the CDR3 is TGTGCCAGCAGTACTACGTACGACACCTACTACTCTGGAAACACCATATATTTT. Protein product: CASSTTYDTYYSGNTIYF.

This clonotype was seen repeatedly, ten times or more. The V and J genes are TRBV20-1 and TRBJ1-6; D remains unclear. The germline V gene has CDR1 DFQATT and CDR2 SNEGSKA (reference sequence). The CDR3 consists of 15 residues. V lost 3 bases, J lost 0 bases, and 9 bases lay in between. This CDR3 reads CSARGRSSYNSPLHF. CDR3 sequence (DNA): TGCAGTGCTAGGGGTAGAAGCTCCTATAATTCACCCCTCCACTTT.

This clonotype was seen more than once but under ten times. V is TRBV7-9 and J is TRBJ1-1; possibly TRBD1 for D (6 bases). The length of the CDR3 is 12 residues. Trimming took off 4 bases at V and 11 bases at J, with 14 bases between the two ends. The V gene's germline CDR1 is SEHNR and CDR2 FQNEAQ (reference sequence). The CDR3 here is CASSYSGEDAFF. CDR3 bases: TGTGCCAGCAGCTACTCAGGGGAGGATGCTTTCTTT.

This clonotype was found many times. The chain recombines TRBV20-1 with TRBJ1-5; weak D call: TRBD1 (5 bases). The length of the CDR3 is 13 residues. Trimming removed 3 bases at V and 3 bases at J, with 9 bases between. From germline, CDR1 is DFQATT and CDR2 SNEGSKA (reference sequence). CDR3 region: CSASRQHNQPQHF. The CDR3 DNA is TGCAGTGCTAGTAGACAGCACAATCAGCCCCAGCATTTT.

The sample holds a few counts of this clonotype. This chain joins TRBV10-3 and TRBJ2-2; 8 bases are shared with TRBD2. Trimming at V came to 5 bases and at J to 7 bases, leaving 12 bases not matched to a gene. The CDR3 consists of 16 residues. Germline CDR1 reads ENHRY; CDR2 reads SYGVKD. DNA of the CDR3: TGTGCCATCAGTCCCGGGGTAGCGGGAATAGGCGGGGAGCTGTTTTTT. It codes for CAISPGVAGIGGELFF.

The rearrangement uses TRBV7-2 and TRBJ2-3, with D maybe TRBD1 (6 bases). This CDR3 spans 17 amino acids. The V end lost 5 bases, the J end lost 4 bases, and 22 bases lay between the germline ends. Germline V lookup: CDR1 SGHTA, CDR2 FQGNSA. The CDR3 region is CASSAQRPGQFPDTQYF. The CDR3 DNA is TGTGCCAGCAGCGCGCAGCGCCCGGGACAATTTCCAGATACGCAGTATTTT.

In its sample, this clonotype was seen a few times. V and J are TRBV4-3 and TRBJ1-2; the D gene is possibly TRBD1 (6 bases). Trimming removed 0 bases from V and 4 bases from J, with 15 bases in between. Per the germline V gene, CDR1 is LGHNA and CDR2 is YSLEER. The CDR3 has 16 residues. CDR3 loop: CASSQEFQGGGYGYTF. CDR3 DNA sequence: TGCGCCAGCAGCCAAGAATTTCAGGGAGGGGGCTATGGCTACACCTTC.

This clonotype was counted ten times or more. The chain employs TRBV9 and TRBJ1-1, with D uncertain. CDR3 length: 15 residues. V was shortened by 0 bases and J by 1 base, with 10 bases between the two germline ends. Germline-derived CDR1 and CDR2 are SGDLS and YYNGEE. CDR3 in amino acids: CASSVDSIANTEAFF. Written as DNA, the CDR3 is TGTGCCAGCAGCGTAGACAGCATTGCGAACACTGAAGCTTTCTTT.

This clonotype turned up a few times. This rearrangement joins TRBV5-1 to TRBJ1-1, with 9 bases identical to TRBD1. This CDR3 is built from 15 residues. The V and J ends lost 4 bases and 6 bases, in that order; junction bases with no gene match: 10. The V gene's germline CDR1 is SGHRS and CDR2 YFSETQ. The CDR3 sequence is CASSLGTGKRAEAFF. Here the CDR3 DNA reads TGCGCCAGCAGCCTTGGGACAGGGAAGAGAGCTGAAGCTTTCTTT.

The chain has TRBV6-1 and TRBJ2-2, with TRBD1 matching over 8 bases. The ends lost 5 bases at V and 5 bases at J; junction bases unmatched: 1. CDR1 is MNHNS, CDR2 SASEGT, per germline. There are 13 residues in the CDR3. The CDR3 DNA follows: TGTGCCAGCAGTCGACAGGGGACCGGGGAGCTGTTTTTT. Protein sequence: CASSRQGTGELFF.

The CDR3, as DNA: TGTGCCAGCAGCACAAGGGTGGGAGGATCCGACACTGAAGCTTTCTTT. Translation gives CASSTRVGGSDTEAFF. The J gene is TRBJ1-1, the V gene TRBV7-6; no definite D call. CDR3 length: 16 residues. The germline CDR1 and CDR2 sequences are SGHVS and FNYEAQ. Trimming took off 5 bases at V and 3 bases at J, with 19 bases between the two ends.

This clonotype came up many times. The J gene is TRBJ1-1, the V gene TRBV3-1; 8 positions agree with TRBD1. From germline, CDR1 is LGHDT and CDR2 YNNKEL (reference sequence). The V gene end was trimmed by 4 bases and the J gene end by 1 base; junction bases not matched to a gene: 2. This CDR3 spans 14 amino acids. The CDR3 DNA sequence: TGTGCCAGCAGCCTCGACAGGGGGAACACTGAAGCTTTCTTT. Residues: CASSLDRGNTEAFF.

This clonotype was picked up a small number of times. The rearrangement uses TRBV18 and TRBJ1-1; D not certain. V dropped 6 bases and J dropped 0 bases, with 8 bases sitting between them. The CDR3 runs 13 residues. Germline loops: CDR1 KGHSH, CDR2 LQKENI. CDR3 sequence reads: CASSTKLNTEAFF. The CDR3 DNA is TGTGCCAGCTCTACCAAATTGAACACTGAAGCTTTCTTT.

This clonotype has a handful of counts. V and J are TRBV3-1 and TRBJ1-6; D unresolved. CDR3 length equals 13 residues. From germline, CDR1 is LGHDT and CDR2 YNNKEL (reference sequence). V lost 1 base and J lost 13, with 11 bases in between. DNA for the CDR3: TGTGCCAGCAGCCAAGTAGGAGATTTTCCCCTCCACTTT. Amino acids: CASSQVGDFPLHF. The variable domain in full, completed from reference TRBV3-1 and TRBJ1-6, reads DTAVSQTPKYLVTQMGNDKSIKCEQNLGHDTMYWYKQDSKKFLKIMFSYNNKELIINETVPNRFSPKSPDKAHLNLHINSLELGDSAVYFCASSQVGDFPLHFGNGTRLTVT.